This TCR beta chain was documented in a study of T cell changes during pregnancy in multiple sclerosis. Profiled with immunoSEQ multiplex PCR; TCRdb holds only in-frame clones, not every one. The repertoire has some 70,000 clones, around 92% of them found once; the top ten carry around 3.3%. The clonotype comes from a female donor in good health, enrolled as a control in a pregnancy study. Sequenced material: CD8+ T cells from peripheral blood mononuclear cells, taken in the third trimester of pregnancy.

The chain's CDR3 is CASPRTGFGGYTF. CDR3 in DNA: TGTGCCAGCCCAAGGACAGGGTTTGGCGGCTACACCTTC. The chain joins TRBV2 to TRBJ1-2, with 8 bases lining up with TRBD1. This CDR3 is 13 amino acids long. Looked up from germline, CDR1 is SNHLY and CDR2 is FYNNEI. The V gene end was trimmed by 8 bases and the J gene end by 8 bases; junction bases not matched to a gene: 10.